This T cell receptor (beta chain) came from a study of shared clonotypes between healthy human individuals. Across the study: With ages of 18 to 49, the donors were two women and a few men.

V shed 6 bases and J 6 bases; nucleotides not matched to a gene: 13. Germline V CDR1 and CDR2: MDHEN, SYDVKM. The CDR3 runs to 16 residues. Libraries were prepared by immunoSEQ multiplex PCR; TCRdb keeps only in-frame clonotypes and omits some of them. The data contain 2,500,000 or so clones, more than 90% of them seen just once; the ten biggest clones take up 0.14%. On this clone: The antigen is undetermined.

General study results and limits: What naive subsets generally showed was a larger estimated richness than memory subsets showed.

Specimen: naive CD4+ T cells sorted from blood. The sample's subset: CD45RA+ positively selected. The receptor was isolated from a young man in good health. The genes are TRBV28 and TRBJ2-1, with 8 bases identical to TRBD2. The CDR3 region is CASRLYGGGNGNEQFF. CDR3 nucleotide sequence: TGTGCCAGCAGACTGTATGGCGGGGGGAATGGCAATGAGCAGTTCTTC.